The 10 T cell receptor beta chains reported below all come from one sample, sequenced in a study of T cells in Graves' hyperthyroidism and ophthalmopathy. TCR beta CDR3 sequences were amplified from RNA transcripts. HTBI primers drove first-round RT-PCR of the TCR CDR3. TCRdb processed the multiplex PCR reads anew with MiXCR; each CDR3 protein has one entry. The sample lists 550,000 to 650,000 distinct CDR3 sequences, 11% to 15% occurring once. The sequencing input was blood. The receptors originated from a woman in her thirties with Graves' hyperthyroidism that later progressed to Graves' ophthalmopathy.

The table lists this clonotype with a count of one. With a much larger clone just one base away, this may be a read error. The chain joins TRBV7-2 to TRBJ2-5; no clear D gene. This CDR3 contains 13 residues. Germline-derived CDR1 and CDR2 are SGHTA and FQGNSA. V shed 4 bases and J shed 12 bases, with 18 bases lying between them. CDR3: CASSSNGHWVEYF. The CDR3 DNA reads TGTGCCAGCAGCTCCAACGGTCACTGGGTGGAGTACTTC.

Turning to this clonotype: Relative to the germline gene, one junction end is altered; a read error may explain this. The chain couples TRBV29-1 to TRBJ1-2; no definite D call. This CDR3 comprises 11 residues. Germline-derived CDR1 and CDR2 are SQVTM and ANQGSEA. The CDR3 here is CSVDTNYGYTF. The CDR3 nucleotides read TGCAGCGTTGACACTAATTATGGCTACACCTTC.

This clonotype was detected ten times or more. The CDR3 here is CSAFSGRVTDTQYF. In DNA, the CDR3 is TGCAGTGCTTTCAGCGGGAGGGTGACAGATACGCAGTATTTT. The chain joins TRBV20-1 to TRBJ2-3; TRBD2 matches at 10 bases. The CDR3 is made up of 14 amino acids. Germline V gene data show CDR1 as DFQATT and CDR2 as SNEGSKA (reference sequence). J was trimmed by 3 bases and V by 5 bases; bases with no gene match: 5.

This clonotype was counted at least ten times. The J gene is TRBJ1-2, the V gene TRBV24-1; no firm D call. The CDR3 contains 14 residues. Trimming took off 4 bases at V and 2 bases at J, with 10 bases between the two ends. Looked up from germline, CDR1 is KGHDR and CDR2 is SFDVKD. The CDR3 protein is CATSDPSANYGYTF. The CDR3 DNA sequence: TGTGCCACCAGTGACCCTAGTGCCAACTATGGCTACACCTTC.

This clonotype came up many times. This rearrangement joins TRBV19 to TRBJ2-3; 8 nucleotides line up with TRBD2. Per germline, CDR1 LNHDA and CDR2 SQIVND (reference sequence). The J segment lost 2 bases and the V segment lost 4 bases, leaving 8 bases of the junction unmatched. The CDR3 has 16 amino acids. CDR3 DNA: TGTGCCAGTAGTAAGGGACTAGTCGGTCCCACAGATACGCAGTATTTT. It encodes CASSKGLVGPTDTQYF.

This clonotype was counted at least ten times. J is TRBJ1-2 and V is TRBV20-1; D is possibly TRBD1 (6 bases). Germline-derived CDR1 and CDR2 are DFQATT and SNEGSKA (reference sequence). The CDR3 runs 11 residues. V was pared by 4 bases and J by 8 bases, with 11 bases between. CDR3 coding DNA: TGCAGTGCTACAGGGGCGCGGGGCTACACCTTC. Its translation: CSATGARGYTF.

At least ten counts were recorded for this clonotype. The chain has TRBV27 and TRBJ2-7, with 7 bases matching TRBD2. From germline, CDR1 is MNHEY and CDR2 SMNVEV (reference sequence). Trimming cost V 3 bases and J 2 bases; bases outside gene matches: 7. This CDR3 contains 15 residues. DNA of the CDR3: TGTGCCAGCAGTTTTAGGCTAGCGGCTACCTACGAGCAGTACTTC. Its protein is CASSFRLAATYEQYF.

With respect to this clonotype: Given a much more abundant clone one base away, this may be a read error. The chain has TRBV6-2 or TRBV6-3 and TRBJ2-5; D call uncertain. Germline V lookup: CDR1 MNHEY, CDR2 SVGEGT. This CDR3 spans 15 amino acids. In DNA form, the CDR3 reads TGTGCCAGCCTCGGAGTGACTGAGGCGCAGGAGACCCAGCACTTC. Translated: CASLGVTEAQETQHF.

This clonotype has just a few counts. The chain recombines TRBV5-1 with TRBJ2-2; 7 bases fit TRBD2. V was clipped by 4 bases and J by 4 bases; unmatched bases: 16. The CDR3 sequence is 18 residues long. The V gene's germline CDR1 is SGHRS and CDR2 YFSETQ. CDR3 amino acids: CASSRGTRAGWGTGELFF. In nucleotides, the CDR3 is TGCGCCAGCAGCCGAGGAACCCGAGCGGGATGGGGCACCGGGGAGCTGTTTTTT.

This clonotype showed up many times. In DNA, the CDR3 is TGTGCCAGCAGCTTGACACAGAAGGGCACAGATACGCAGTATTTT. Translated, it gives CASSLTQKGTDTQYF. V is TRBV5-8 and J is TRBJ2-3; D is uncertain. This CDR3 has 15 residues. Trimming shortened V by 1 base and J by 1 base, and 10 bases separated the two germline ends. CDR1 and CDR2 (germline): SGHTS, YDEGEE.